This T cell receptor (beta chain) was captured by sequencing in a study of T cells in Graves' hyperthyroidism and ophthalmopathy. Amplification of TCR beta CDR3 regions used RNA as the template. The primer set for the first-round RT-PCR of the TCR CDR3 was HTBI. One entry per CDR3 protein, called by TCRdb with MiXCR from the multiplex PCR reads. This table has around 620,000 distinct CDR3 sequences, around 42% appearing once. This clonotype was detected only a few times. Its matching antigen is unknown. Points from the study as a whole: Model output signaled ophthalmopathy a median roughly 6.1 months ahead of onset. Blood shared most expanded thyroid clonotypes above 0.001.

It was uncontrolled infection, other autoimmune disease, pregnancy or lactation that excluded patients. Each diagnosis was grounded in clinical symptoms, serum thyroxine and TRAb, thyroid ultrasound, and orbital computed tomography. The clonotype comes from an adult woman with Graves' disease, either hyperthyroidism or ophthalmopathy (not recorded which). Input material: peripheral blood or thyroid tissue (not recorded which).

The CDR3 DNA reads TGTGCCATCAGTGAGTCCCCGGGGATGATGGAGACCCAGTACTTC. Translating it yields CAISESPGMMETQYF. The chain is built from TRBV10-3 and TRBJ2-5; weak D call: TRBD2 (5 bases). CDR3 length equals 15 residues. Trimming stripped 0 bases from V and 5 bases from J, with 13 bases between. Per the germline V gene, CDR1 is ENHRY and CDR2 is SYGVKD.